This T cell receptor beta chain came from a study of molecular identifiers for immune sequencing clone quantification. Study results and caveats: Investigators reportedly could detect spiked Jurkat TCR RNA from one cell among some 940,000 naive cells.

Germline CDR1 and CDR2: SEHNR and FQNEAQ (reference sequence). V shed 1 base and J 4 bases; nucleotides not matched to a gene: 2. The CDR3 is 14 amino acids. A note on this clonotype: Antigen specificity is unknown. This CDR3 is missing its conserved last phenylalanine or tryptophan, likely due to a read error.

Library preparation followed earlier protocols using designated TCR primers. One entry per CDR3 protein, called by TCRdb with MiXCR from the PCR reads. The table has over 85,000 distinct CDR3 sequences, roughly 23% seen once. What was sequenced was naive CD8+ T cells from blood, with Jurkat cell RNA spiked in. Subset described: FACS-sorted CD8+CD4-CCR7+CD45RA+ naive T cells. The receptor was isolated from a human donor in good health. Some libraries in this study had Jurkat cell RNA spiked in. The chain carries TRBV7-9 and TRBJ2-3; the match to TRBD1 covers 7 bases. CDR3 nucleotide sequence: TGTGCCAGCAGCTTAGGACAGGGTGCAGATACGCAGTATTCT. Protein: CASSLGQGADTQYS.